This T cell receptor (beta chain) was obtained from a study of CD8 T cells in Susac syndrome. TCR beta sequencing covered blood CD8+ and CD4+ T cells. The multiple sclerosis controls, all treatment-naive patients, had relapsing-remitting disease that was stable or active. RNA amounts of 0.5 to 1 ug underwent reverse transcription with random hexamers. TCRdb recomputed calls from the immunoSEQ multiplex PCR reads with MiXCR, one row per CDR3 protein. The sample gives 200,000 to 250,000 distinct CDR3 sequences, around 96% of which show up once; 0.085% to 0.095% is in the top ten. Trimming took off 5 bases at V and 9 bases at J, with 14 bases between the two ends. The V gene's germline CDR1 is GTSNPN and CDR2 SVGIG (reference sequence). The CDR3 spans 11 residues.

The sequenced sample consisted of CD4+ T cells from PBMCs. The V and J genes are TRBV30 and TRBJ2-7; D is unresolved. This sequence originates from a human donor with multiple sclerosis. The CDR3 nucleotides read TGTGCCTGGGCGGAAAGCTCGGGGCAGTACTTC. It translates to CAWAESSGQYF.